The rows below give T cell receptor beta chains drawn from one sample of a study of blood T cell repertoires in COVID-19. Only in-frame clones appear in the TCRdb table, and some are missing; sequencing was by immunoSEQ multiplex PCR. Here the sample spans 370,000 or so clones, around 87% being singletons. The sequencing input was PBMCs or T cells enriched from blood (not recorded which). The receptors were gathered from a man aged 25 to 40 who had recovered from COVID-19. Each CDR3 is given with its conserved first and last residue. The order of the fields is D gene, clone size, J gene, V gene, CDR3 DNA, CDR3 protein. The D gene is left open where the match is weak. Clone size, where shown, is once, few, many, or a class for clones that have expanded.

>NA|NA|TRBJ2-3|TRBV5-4
TGTGCCAGCAGCTTATTTACAGGCACAGATACGCAGTATTTT
CASSLFTGTDTQYF
>NA|few|TRBJ1-2|TRBV5-8
TGTGCCAGCAGCTTGGATTATGCGGGGGAGAATCACTATGGCTACACCTTC
CASSLDYAGENHYGYTF
>NA|once|TRBJ1-4|TRBV5-1
TGCGCCAGCAGCTTGTCCAGGGGCAATGAAAAACTGTTTTTT
CASSLSRGNEKLFF
>NA|once|TRBJ2-7|TRBV7-9
TGTGCCAGCAGCTCAACCGGGACAAGTAATGAGCAGTACTTC
CASSSTGTSNEQYF
>NA|NA|TRBJ1-3|TRBV3-1/TRBV3-2
TGTGCCAGCAGCCAAGATCGGGAAGACTCTGGAAACACCATATATTTT
CASSQDREDSGNTIYF
>TRBD2|NA|TRBJ2-1|TRBV5-1
TGCGCCAGCAGGGCGACGGGGGGGCTAGCAGAGCAGTTCTTC
CASRATGGLAEQFF
>TRBD2|NA|TRBJ2-7|TRBV6-1
TGTGCCAGCAGTGAACAGCCGCGGGGGTCCTACGAGCAGTACTTC
CASSEQPRGSYEQYF
>TRBD1|NA|TRBJ1-4|TRBV5-1
TGCGCCAGCAGCCCGACAGGGGTCAATGAAAAACTGTTTTTT
CASSPTGVNEKLFF
>NA|NA|TRBJ1-6|TRBV6-5
TGTGCCAGCAGTTTAGTTACGGTATTCACCTCGTCACCCCTCCACTTT
CASSLVTVFTSSPLHF
>TRBD1|NA|TRBJ1-2|TRBV29-1
TGCAGCGTTGACGAAACAGGGGGCCAAGGCTACACCTTC
CSVDETGGQGYTF
>NA|NA|TRBJ2-3|TRBV18
TGTGCCAGCTCACCACCGGTTTCGGAGGCGCAGTATTTT
CASSPPVSEAQYF
>NA|NA|TRBJ1-6|TRBV27
TGTGCCAGCAGACAGGGAGGGAGCTCCTATAATTCACCCCTCCACTTT
CASRQGGSSYNSPLHF
>NA|NA|TRBJ1-4|TRBV14
TGTGCCAGCAGCCAAGGCCTTCCGGGAACTAATGAAAAACTGTTTTTT
CASSQGLPGTNEKLFF
>TRBD1|once|TRBJ1-3|TRBV12-5
TGTGCTAGTGCCCGCCGCCGATCCGGGACAGGGACTGGAAACACCATATATTTT
CASARRRSGTGTGNTIYF
>NA|many|TRBJ2-7|TRBV4-1
TGCGCCAGCAGCCCCCAGGACTTCCTCGGGTCCTACGAGCAGTACTTC
CASSPQDFLGSYEQYF
>NA|NA|TRBJ1-5|TRBV27
TGTGCCAGCACCATGAGGGCGGGAAGGCAGCCCCAGCATTTT
CASTMRAGRQPQHF
>NA|NA|TRBJ2-3|TRBV5-1
TGCGCCAGCAGCCCAAGACCCGGGGATACGCAGTATTTT
CASSPRPGDTQYF
>TRBD2|NA|TRBJ2-1|TRBV10-3
TGTGCCATCAGTCCTGGACTAGCGGGGGGTACGTCTTACAATGAGCAGTTCTTC
CAISPGLAGGTSYNEQFF
>TRBD1|once|TRBJ2-7|TRBV5-1
TGCGCCAGCAGCCCGGGACAGGGGAGGTACGAGCAGTACTTC
CASSPGQGRYEQYF
>TRBD1|NA|TRBJ1-2|TRBV4-3
TGCGCCAGCAGCCAATTACAGGGGAACTATGGCTACACCTTC
CASSQLQGNYGYTF
>NA|NA|TRBJ2-7|TRBV3-1/TRBV3-2
TGTGCCAGCAGCCAACTGCGCCCAGGGGCCCCCAACTTCGAGCAGTACTTC
CASSQLRPGAPNFEQYF
>NA|NA|TRBJ2-1|TRBV7-2
TGTGCCAGCAGCTCAACGAGAGACTACAATGAGCAGTTCTTC
CASSSTRDYNEQFF
>TRBD1|NA|TRBJ2-1|TRBV7-8
TGTGCCAGCAGCCCCGGAGGACAGGGGGAAGGTGAGCAGTTCTTC
CASSPGGQGEGEQFF
>TRBD2|NA|TRBJ2-1|TRBV10-3
TGTGCCATCAGTGCGGCTACGGGACTAGATGAGCAGTTCTTC
CAISAATGLDEQFF
>TRBD1|few|TRBJ1-6|TRBV5-4
TGTGCCAGCAGCTCGACAGGGGAGGAATCACCCCTCCACTTT
CASSSTGEESPLHF
>TRBD2|NA|TRBJ2-1|TRBV18
TGTGCCAGCTCACCACGGAGCGGGGGGCAAAATGAGCAGTTCTTC
CASSPRSGGQNEQFF